These T cell receptor beta chains were read from a single sample in a study of CD8+ T cells in alopecia areata. The data were produced by immunoSEQ multiplex PCR, yet TCRdb's version contains in-frame clones alone and is incomplete. Of about 180,000 clones listed, about 47% are singletons. Sequencing was performed on CD8+ T cells sorted from blood, taken at approximately week 51, from a patient treated with tofacitinib. These receptors originate from a human donor with alopecia areata. The CDR3 runs from the conserved cysteine through the conserved F or W. The D gene is left open where the match is weak. A row's size may be missing; if present it is once, few, many or a size class.

V,D,J,size,CDR3,DNA
TRBV27,TRBD1,TRBJ2-7,-,CASSSRTGYSYEQYF,TGTGCCAGCAGTTCGCGGACAGGGTACTCCTACGAGCAGTACTTC
TRBV25-1,-,TRBJ2-1,-,CASSLWEVADEQFF,TGTGCCAGCAGTTTATGGGAAGTTGCGGATGAGCAGTTCTTC
TRBV30,TRBD1,TRBJ1-1,-,CAWSPTGTEAFF,TGTGCCTGGAGTCCGACAGGGACTGAAGCTTTCTTT
TRBV27,-,TRBJ2-7,-,CASSLGSGYSYEQYF,TGTGCCAGCAGTTTAGGATCCGGGTACTCCTACGAGCAGTACTTC
TRBV5-4,-,TRBJ1-5,-,CATAFGGGAQHF,TGTGCCACAGCGTTCGGTGGGGGCGCCCAGCATTTT
TRBV5-4,-,TRBJ1-2,-,CASSKMTEIALYGYTF,TGTGCCAGCAGCAAAATGACAGAGATTGCTTTATATGGCTACACCTTC
TRBV7-9,-,TRBJ1-1,-,CATFRTVLNTEAFF,TGTGCCACTTTCCGTACAGTTTTGAACACTGAAGCTTTCTTT
TRBV6-4,TRBD2,TRBJ2-3,few,CASSPSGGTDTQYF,TGTGCCAGCAGTCCCAGCGGGGGTACAGATACGCAGTATTTT
TRBV29-1,TRBD1,TRBJ1-1,-,CSVPSGQGEAFF,TGCAGCGTTCCCTCGGGACAGGGTGAAGCTTTCTTT
TRBV6-1,TRBD1,TRBJ2-1,-,CASSETWDRQFF,TGTGCCAGCAGTGAAACGTGGGACAGGCAGTTCTTC
TRBV2,TRBD1,TRBJ1-2,-,CASSSDRGPNYGYTF,TGTGCCAGCAGTAGTGACAGGGGGCCCAACTATGGCTACACCTTC
TRBV7-2,TRBD1,TRBJ2-7,-,CASSSRDRGYEQYF,TGTGCCAGCAGCTCCCGGGACAGGGGATACGAGCAGTACTTC
TRBV9,-,TRBJ1-1,-,CASSGGTRDTEAFF,TGTGCCAGCAGCGGAGGGACACGCGACACTGAAGCTTTCTTT
TRBV5-1,TRBD2,TRBJ2-3,-,CASSLARGGHVDTQYF,TGCGCCAGCAGCTTGGCTCGGGGGGGACATGTGGATACGCAGTATTTT
TRBV5-1,TRBD1,TRBJ2-7,-,CASSPFGQVYEQYF,TGCGCCAGCAGCCCATTCGGACAGGTCTACGAGCAGTACTTC
TRBV5-6,-,TRBJ1-1,-,CASSLGPLNTEAFF,TGTGCCAGCAGCTTGGGGCCCCTGAACACTGAAGCTTTCTTT
TRBV6-5,TRBD2,TRBJ2-3,-,CASSYFSGGSTDTQYF,TGTGCCAGCAGTTACTTTAGCGGGGGTAGCACAGATACGCAGTATTTT
TRBV6-5,-,TRBJ1-4,-,CASSYTQASNEKLFF,TGTGCCAGCAGTTACACACAGGCGTCTAATGAAAAACTGTTTTTT
TRBV5-6,-,TRBJ1-1,-,CASSLGWQDGTEAFF,TGTGCCAGCAGCCTGGGTTGGCAGGATGGGACTGAAGCTTTCTTT
TRBV25-1,TRBD1,TRBJ2-1,-,CASSDPDRVNEQFF,TGTGCCAGCAGTGACCCCGACAGGGTTAATGAGCAGTTCTTC
TRBV2,-,TRBJ1-1,few,CASRVRQVMNTEAFF,TGTGCCAGCAGGGTGCGACAGGTAATGAACACTGAAGCTTTCTTT
TRBV6-1,-,TRBJ1-5,-,CASRGDNSNQPQHF,TGTGCCAGCAGAGGAGACAATAGCAATCAGCCCCAGCATTTT
TRBV5-6,-,TRBJ2-1,-,CASSPEGVGGNEQFF,TGTGCCAGCAGCCCCGAGGGGGTGGGTGGTAATGAGCAGTTCTTC
TRBV29-1,TRBD2,TRBJ2-2,few,CSVEEGLATNTGELFF,TGCAGCGTTGAAGAGGGACTAGCTACGAACACCGGGGAGCTGTTTTTT
TRBV9,-,TRBJ2-1,few,CASSVRQGPYNEQFF,TGTGCCAGCAGCGTACGGCAGGGCCCCTACAATGAGCAGTTCTTC
TRBV7-2,-,TRBJ1-2,few,CASSLTQGITNYGYTF,TGTGCCAGCAGCTTGACACAGGGAATTACTAACTATGGCTACACCTTC
TRBV12-5,-,TRBJ2-1,once,CASGLIRGMNDNEQFF,TGTGCTAGTGGTTTGATTAGGGGGATGAATGACAATGAGCAGTTCTTC
TRBV19,-,TRBJ2-3,-,CASSIYETRDFADTQYF,TGTGCCAGTAGTATATATGAGACTAGGGACTTCGCAGATACGCAGTATTTT
TRBV4-3,-,TRBJ1-5,-,CASSQERVGNQPQHF,TGCGCCAGCAGCCAAGAGAGGGTGGGAAATCAGCCCCAGCATTTT
TRBV15,-,TRBJ2-1,few,CATSIVLGAEQFF,TGTGCCACCAGCATAGTTCTGGGGGCCGAGCAGTTCTTC
TRBV7-9,TRBD2,TRBJ2-5,-,CASNDPTSTETQYF,TGTGCCAGCAACGACCCGACTAGCACGGAGACCCAGTACTTC
TRBV14,-,TRBJ1-2,-,CASSLLPAANYGYTF,TGTGCCAGCAGCCTATTACCAGCAGCTAACTATGGCTACACCTTC
TRBV7-9,-,TRBJ2-7,few,CASSLSPITYEQYF,TGTGCCAGCAGCTTAAGCCCGATTACCTACGAGCAGTACTTC
TRBV5-1,-,TRBJ2-7,few,CASSGGGADRRSYEQYF,TGCGCCAGCAGCGGGGGAGGGGCGGACAGACGATCCTACGAGCAGTACTTC
TRBV30,TRBD1,TRBJ1-5,few,CAWSGSPRQGVGNQPQHF,TGTGCCTGGAGTGGTTCCCCGAGACAGGGTGTTGGCAATCAGCCCCAGCATTTT
TRBV25-1,-,TRBJ2-1,-,CASSVYNEQFF,TGTGCCAGCAGTGTCTACAATGAGCAGTTCTTC
TRBV29-1,-,TRBJ1-2,-,CSVVGDGYTF,TGCAGCGTTGTAGGGGATGGCTACACCTTC
TRBV5-4,-,TRBJ2-2,few,CASSLAREGTGELFF,TGTGCCAGCAGCTTGGCCAGGGAAGGCACCGGGGAGCTGTTTTTT
TRBV5-1,TRBD2,TRBJ2-5,-,CASGTSRYQETQYF,TGCGCCAGCGGGACTAGCAGGTACCAAGAGACCCAGTACTTC
TRBV7-9,-,TRBJ1-2,once,CASSLAHSSNGYTF,TGTGCCAGCAGCTTAGCGCACAGCAGTAATGGCTACACCTTC
TRBV4-3,TRBD1,TRBJ1-1,-,CASSQDRTGGTEAFF,TGCGCCAGCAGCCAAGATCGGACAGGAGGGACTGAAGCTTTCTTT
TRBV6-4,TRBD2,TRBJ2-3,medium-sized,CASSERGGGDTQYF,TGTGCCAGCAGTGAGCGGGGGGGAGGAGATACGCAGTATTTT
TRBV30,TRBD1,TRBJ2-2,few,CARTGTGTGELFF,TGTGCCCGGACAGGGACGGGAACCGGGGAGCTGTTTTTT
TRBV7-2,-,TRBJ2-5,few,CASSAQNLGETQYF,TGTGCCAGCAGCGCCCAAAATCTGGGTGAGACCCAGTACTTC
TRBV13,TRBD2,TRBJ2-3,-,CASSLDRGGALDTQYF,TGTGCCAGCAGCTTAGACCGCGGGGGGGCTCTGGATACGCAGTATTTT
TRBV19,TRBD1,TRBJ2-7,-,CASSPPGQGLYEQYF,TGTGCCAGTAGTCCACCGGGACAGGGACTGTACGAGCAGTACTTC